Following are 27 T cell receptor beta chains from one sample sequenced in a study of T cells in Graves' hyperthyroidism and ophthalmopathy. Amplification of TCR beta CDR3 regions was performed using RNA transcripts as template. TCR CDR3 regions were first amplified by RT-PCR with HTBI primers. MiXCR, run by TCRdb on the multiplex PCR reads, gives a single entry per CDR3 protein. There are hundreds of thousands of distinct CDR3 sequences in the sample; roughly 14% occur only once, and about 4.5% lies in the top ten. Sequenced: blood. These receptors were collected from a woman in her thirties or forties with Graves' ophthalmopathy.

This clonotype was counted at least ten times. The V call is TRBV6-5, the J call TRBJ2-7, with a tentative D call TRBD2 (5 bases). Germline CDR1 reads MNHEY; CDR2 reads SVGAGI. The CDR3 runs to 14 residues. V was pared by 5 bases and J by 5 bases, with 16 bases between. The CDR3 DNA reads TGTGCCAGCAGTCGCATGTTAGCGATGGACGAGCAGTACTTC. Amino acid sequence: CASSRMLAMDEQYF.

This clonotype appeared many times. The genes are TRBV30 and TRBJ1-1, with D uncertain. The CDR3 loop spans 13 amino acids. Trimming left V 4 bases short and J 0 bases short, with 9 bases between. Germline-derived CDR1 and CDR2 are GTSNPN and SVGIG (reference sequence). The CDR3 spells CAWNPDMNTEAFF. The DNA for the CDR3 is TGTGCCTGGAACCCTGATATGAACACTGAAGCTTTCTTT.

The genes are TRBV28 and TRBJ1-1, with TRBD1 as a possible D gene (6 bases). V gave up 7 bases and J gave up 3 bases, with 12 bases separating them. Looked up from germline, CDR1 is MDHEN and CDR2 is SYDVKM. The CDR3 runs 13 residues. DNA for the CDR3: TGTGCCAGCAAGCTGGACAGCGACACTGAAGCTTTCTTT. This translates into CASKLDSDTEAFF.

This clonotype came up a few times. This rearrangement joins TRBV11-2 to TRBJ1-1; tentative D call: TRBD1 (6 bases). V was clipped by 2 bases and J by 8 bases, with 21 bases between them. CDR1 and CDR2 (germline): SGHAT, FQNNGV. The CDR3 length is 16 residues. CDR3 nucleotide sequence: TGTGCCAGCAGCTTATTCCCCCCCGGGACACCAGGCGAAGCTTTCTTT. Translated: CASSLFPPGTPGEAFF.

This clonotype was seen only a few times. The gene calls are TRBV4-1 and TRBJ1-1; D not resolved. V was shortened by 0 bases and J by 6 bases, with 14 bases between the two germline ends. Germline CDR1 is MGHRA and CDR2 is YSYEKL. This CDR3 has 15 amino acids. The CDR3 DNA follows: TGCGCCAGCAGCCAAGAGGTGGTTATAAGCCCTGAAGCTTTCTTT. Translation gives CASSQEVVISPEAFF.

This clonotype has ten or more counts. CDR3 bases: TGTGCCAGCATCCACGGCGGGAACACTGAAGCTTTCTTT. Protein product: CASIHGGNTEAFF. This chain links TRBV28 with TRBJ1-1; D is ambiguous. CDR1 MDHEN and CDR2 SYDVKM come from the germline V gene. The V end lost 7 bases, the J end lost 1 base, and 10 bases lay between the germline ends. The CDR3 sequence is 13 residues long.

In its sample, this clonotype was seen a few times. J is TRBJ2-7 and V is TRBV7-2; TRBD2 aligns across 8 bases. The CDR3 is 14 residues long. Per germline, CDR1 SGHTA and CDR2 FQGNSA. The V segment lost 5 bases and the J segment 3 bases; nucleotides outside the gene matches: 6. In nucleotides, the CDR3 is TGTGCCAGCAGCCCCGGGACTAGGTTCTACGAGCAGTACTTC. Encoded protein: CASSPGTRFYEQYF.

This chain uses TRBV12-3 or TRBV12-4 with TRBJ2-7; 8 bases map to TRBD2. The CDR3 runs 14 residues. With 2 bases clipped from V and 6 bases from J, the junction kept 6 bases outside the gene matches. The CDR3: CASSLTGTSTEQYF. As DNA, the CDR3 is TGTGCCAGCAGTTTAACCGGGACTAGTACCGAGCAGTACTTC.

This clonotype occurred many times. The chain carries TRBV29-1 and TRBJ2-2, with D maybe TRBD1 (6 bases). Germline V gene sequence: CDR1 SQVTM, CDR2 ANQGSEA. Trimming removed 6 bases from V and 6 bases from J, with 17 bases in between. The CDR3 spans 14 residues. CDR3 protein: CSVQGTRGSGELFF. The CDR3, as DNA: TGCAGCGTCCAAGGGACAAGAGGATCCGGGGAGCTGTTTTTT.

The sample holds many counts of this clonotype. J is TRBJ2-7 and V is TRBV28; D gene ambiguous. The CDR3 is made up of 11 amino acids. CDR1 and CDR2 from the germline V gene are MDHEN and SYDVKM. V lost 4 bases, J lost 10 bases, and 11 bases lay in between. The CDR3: CASSSSGAQYF. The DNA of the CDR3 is TGTGCCAGCAGTTCCTCCGGAGCCCAGTACTTC. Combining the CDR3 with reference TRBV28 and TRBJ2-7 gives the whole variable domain DVKVTQSSRYLVKRTGEKVFLECVQDMDHENMFWYRQDPGLGLRLIYFSYDVKMKEKGDIPEGYSVSREKKERFSLILESASTNQTSMYLCASSSSGAQYFGPGTRLTVT.

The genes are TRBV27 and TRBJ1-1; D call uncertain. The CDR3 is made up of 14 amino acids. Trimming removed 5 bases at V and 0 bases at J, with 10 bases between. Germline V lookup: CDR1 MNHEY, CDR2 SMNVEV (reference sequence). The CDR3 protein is CASSQRTMNTEAFF. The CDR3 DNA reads TGTGCCAGCAGTCAACGGACCATGAACACTGAAGCTTTCTTT.

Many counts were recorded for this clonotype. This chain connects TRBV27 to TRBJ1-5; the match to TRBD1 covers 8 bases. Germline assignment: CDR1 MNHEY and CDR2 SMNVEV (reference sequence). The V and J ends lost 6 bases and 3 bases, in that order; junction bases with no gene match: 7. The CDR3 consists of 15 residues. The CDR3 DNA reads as TGTGCCAGCAGCCCCTGGGACAGGCTCAATCAGCCCCAGCATTTT. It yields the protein CASSPWDRLNQPQHF.

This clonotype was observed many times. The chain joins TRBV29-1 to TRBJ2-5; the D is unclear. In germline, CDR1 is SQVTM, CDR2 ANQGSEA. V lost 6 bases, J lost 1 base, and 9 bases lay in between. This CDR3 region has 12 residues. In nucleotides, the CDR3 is TGCAGCGTCCACCCAGGCCAAGAGACCCAGTACTTC. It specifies CSVHPGQETQYF.

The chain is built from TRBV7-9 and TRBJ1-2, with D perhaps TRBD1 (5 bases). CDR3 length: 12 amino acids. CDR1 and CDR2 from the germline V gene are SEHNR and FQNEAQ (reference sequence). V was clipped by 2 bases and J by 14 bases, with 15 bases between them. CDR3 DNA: TGTGCCAGCAGCTTACTTCAGGGCCGGCTGACCTTC. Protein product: CASSLLQGRLTF.

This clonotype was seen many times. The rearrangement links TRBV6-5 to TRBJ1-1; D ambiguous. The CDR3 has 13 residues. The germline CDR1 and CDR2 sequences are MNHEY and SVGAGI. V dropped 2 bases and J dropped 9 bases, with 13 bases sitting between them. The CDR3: CASSYRKSPKAFF. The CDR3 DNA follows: TGTGCCAGCAGTTACCGCAAATCCCCTAAAGCTTTCTTT.

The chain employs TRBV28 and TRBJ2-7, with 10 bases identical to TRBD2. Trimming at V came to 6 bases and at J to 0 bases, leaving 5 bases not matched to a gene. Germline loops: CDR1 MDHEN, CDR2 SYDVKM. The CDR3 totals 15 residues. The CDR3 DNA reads TGTGCCAGCAGGATTAGCGGGGGGAGCTCCTACGAGCAGTACTTC. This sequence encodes CASRISGGSSYEQYF.

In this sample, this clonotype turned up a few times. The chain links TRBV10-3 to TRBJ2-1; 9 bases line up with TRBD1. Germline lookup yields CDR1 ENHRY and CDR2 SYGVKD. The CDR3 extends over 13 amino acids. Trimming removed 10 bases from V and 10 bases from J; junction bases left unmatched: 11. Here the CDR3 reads CANRDRDDSEQFF. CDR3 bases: TGTGCCAACCGGGACAGGGACGATAGCGAGCAGTTCTTC.

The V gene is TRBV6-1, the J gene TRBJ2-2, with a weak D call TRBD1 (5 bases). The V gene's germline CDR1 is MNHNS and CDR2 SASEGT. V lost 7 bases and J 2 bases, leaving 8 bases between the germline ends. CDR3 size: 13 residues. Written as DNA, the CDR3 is TGTGCCAGCATGGACACCAACACCGGGGAGCTGTTTTTT. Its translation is CASMDTNTGELFF.

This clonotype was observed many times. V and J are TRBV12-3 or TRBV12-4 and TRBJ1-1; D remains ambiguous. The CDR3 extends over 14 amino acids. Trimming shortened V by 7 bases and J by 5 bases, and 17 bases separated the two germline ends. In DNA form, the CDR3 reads TGTGCCAGCACCCCCGGCAGCGCCCGGACTGAAGCTTTCTTT. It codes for CASTPGSARTEAFF.

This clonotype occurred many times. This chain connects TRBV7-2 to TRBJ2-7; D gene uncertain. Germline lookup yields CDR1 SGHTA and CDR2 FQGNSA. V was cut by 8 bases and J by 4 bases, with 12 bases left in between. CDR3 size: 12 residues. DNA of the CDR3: TGTGCCAGCCAGGAAGTAGCTTACGAGCAGTACTTC. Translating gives CASQEVAYEQYF.

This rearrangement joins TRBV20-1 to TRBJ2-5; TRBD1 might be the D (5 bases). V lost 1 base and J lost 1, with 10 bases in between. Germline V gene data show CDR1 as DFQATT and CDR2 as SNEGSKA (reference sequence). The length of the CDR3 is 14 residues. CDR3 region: CSARVSGLQETQYF. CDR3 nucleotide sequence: TGCAGTGCTAGAGTTTCAGGGCTCCAAGAGACCCAGTACTTC.

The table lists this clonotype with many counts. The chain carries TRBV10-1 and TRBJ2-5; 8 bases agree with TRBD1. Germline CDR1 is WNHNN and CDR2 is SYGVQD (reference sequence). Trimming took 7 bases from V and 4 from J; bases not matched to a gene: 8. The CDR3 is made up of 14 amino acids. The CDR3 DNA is TGCGCCAGCACCACGGACAGGGTTCGAGAGACCCAGTACTTC. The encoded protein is CASTTDRVRETQYF.

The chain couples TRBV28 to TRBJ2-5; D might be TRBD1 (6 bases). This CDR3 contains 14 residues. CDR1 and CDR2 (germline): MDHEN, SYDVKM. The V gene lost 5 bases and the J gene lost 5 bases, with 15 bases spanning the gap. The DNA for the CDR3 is TGTGCCAGCAGTACGACAGGCGCTGGGGAGACCCAGTACTTC. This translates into CASSTTGAGETQYF.

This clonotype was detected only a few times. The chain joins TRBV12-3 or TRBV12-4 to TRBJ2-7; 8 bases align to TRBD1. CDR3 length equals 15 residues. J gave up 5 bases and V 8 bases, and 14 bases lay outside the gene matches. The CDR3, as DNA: TGTGCCAGCTCACCCGGACAGGGCATCCTCGACGAGCAGTACTTC. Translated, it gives CASSPGQGILDEQYF.

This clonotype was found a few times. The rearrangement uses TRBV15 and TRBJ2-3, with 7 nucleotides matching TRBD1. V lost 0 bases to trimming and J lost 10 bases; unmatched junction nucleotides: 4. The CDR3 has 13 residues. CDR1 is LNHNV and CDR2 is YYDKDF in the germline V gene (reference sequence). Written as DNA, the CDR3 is TGTGCCACCAGCAGAGATAAGGGGGCCCCGCAGTATTTT. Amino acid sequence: CATSRDKGAPQYF.

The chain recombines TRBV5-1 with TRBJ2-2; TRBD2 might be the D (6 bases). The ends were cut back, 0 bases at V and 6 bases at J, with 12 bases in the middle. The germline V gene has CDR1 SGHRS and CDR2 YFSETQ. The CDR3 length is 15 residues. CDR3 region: CASSLGTEGSGELFF. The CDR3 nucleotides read TGCGCCAGCAGCTTGGGGACGGAGGGATCCGGGGAGCTGTTTTTT.

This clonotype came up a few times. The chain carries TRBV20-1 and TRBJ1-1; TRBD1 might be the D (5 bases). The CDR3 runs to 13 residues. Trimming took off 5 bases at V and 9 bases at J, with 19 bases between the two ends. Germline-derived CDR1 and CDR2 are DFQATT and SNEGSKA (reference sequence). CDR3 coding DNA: TGCAGTGCTCGTACGGACACCTATTCGAAAGCTTTCTTT. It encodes CSARTDTYSKAFF.